The rows below give T cell receptor beta chains drawn from one sample of a study of cytomegalovirus exposure and HLA in healthy donors. Data came from immunoSEQ multiplex PCR; TCRdb stores just in-frame clones and leaves some out. The data hold 110,000 to 150,000 clones, with roughly 80% observed a single time. The sample comprised PBMCs. These receptors all come from a female donor in good health and CMV-seronegative. CDR3s include the opening cysteine and the closing phenylalanine or tryptophan. D genes are given only for firm matches. Size tells how often a clone was seen (once, few, many) or the class of an expanded clone, and some rows leave it out.

abundance,d_gene,v_gene,j_gene,CDR3nt,CDR3aa
.,TRBD2,TRBV4-1,TRBJ2-1,TGCGCCAGCAGCCAAGATCTTACGGGAGGTGGCTCCTACAATGAGCAGTTCTTC,CASSQDLTGGGSYNEQFF
.,TRBD2,TRBV29-1,TRBJ2-2,TGCAGCGTTGAAAGTCTAGCGGCGAACACCGGGGAGCTGTTTTTT,CSVESLAANTGELFF
.,TRBD1,TRBV27,TRBJ1-4,TGTGCCAGCAGTCCCGGACAGGGACTCGAAAAACTGTTTTTT,CASSPGQGLEKLFF
.,TRBD1,TRBV15,TRBJ1-1,TGTGCCTCGTACAGGGGGACTGAAGCTTTCTTT,CASYRGTEAFF
.,TRBD2,TRBV4-1,TRBJ2-7,TGCGCCAGCAGCCAAGAAAGACCGGGACTAGCGGCCGAGCAGTACTTC,CASSQERPGLAAEQYF
.,.,TRBV5-1,TRBJ2-7,TGCGCCAGCAGCTTGGCTAGCGATGCCTACGAGCAGTACTTC,CASSLASDAYEQYF
once,TRBD2,TRBV4-1,TRBJ2-1,TGCGCCAGCAGCCAAGTTGCTAGCGGGAACAATGAGCAGTTCTTC,CASSQVASGNNEQFF
.,.,TRBV9,TRBJ2-7,TGTGCCAGCAATGGCGGGATCGGGTCCTACGAGCAGTACTTC,CASNGGIGSYEQYF
.,.,TRBV28,TRBJ1-1,TGTGCCAGCAGTTTAGGGGCTCGGGCTGAAGCTTTCTTT,CASSLGARAEAFF
.,TRBD2,TRBV28,TRBJ2-3,TGTGCCAGCAGTCCCGGGACTAGTAGCACAGATACGCAGTATTTT,CASSPGTSSTDTQYF